This TCR beta chain was captured by sequencing in a study of radiotherapy plus CTLA-4 blockade in lung cancer. Study context: Objective responses emerged in around 18% of patients, and roughly 30% attained disease control.

Germline trimming cut 8 bases from V and 5 bases from J; bases unmatched to any gene: 6. The CDR3 is made up of 13 amino acids. Germline V gene lookup returns CDR1 MDHEN and CDR2 SYDVKM. Study observations and caveats: Expansion of tumor-derived TCR clones was observed in blood after radiotherapy plus ipilimumab.

Measured with immunoSEQ multiplex PCR; TCRdb has only the in-frame clones, and not every one. The sample records about 80,000 clones, about 80% being singletons. Comments on this clone: Its antigen is not identified.

V and J are TRBV28 and TRBJ2-5; 9 positions match TRBD2. The TCR sequence derives from a human donor with non-small cell lung cancer who had stable disease on radiotherapy plus ipilimumab. Sequenced here: peripheral blood, sampled from a patient treated with radiotherapy plus ipilimumab. Written as DNA, the CDR3 is TGTGCCAGCCTAGGACTAGCGTGGGAGACCCAGTACTTC. Translated, it gives CASLGLAWETQYF. The full variable domain, completed using reference TRBV28 and TRBJ2-5, is DVKVTQSSRYLVKRTGEKVFLECVQDMDHENMFWYRQDPGLGLRLIYFSYDVKMKEKGDIPEGYSVSREKKERFSLILESASTNQTSMYLCASLGLAWETQYFGPGTRLLVL.